This T cell receptor beta chain is from a study of shared clonotypes between healthy human individuals. This clone appeared once. Sequencing was performed with immunoSEQ multiplex PCR; in TCRdb, only in-frame clones are kept and a portion is missing. Among over a million clones listed, around 95% were seen once. CDR1 SGHAT and CDR2 FQNNGV come from the germline V gene. This CDR3 region has 16 residues. V was pared by 1 base and J by 3 bases, with 16 bases between. Sequenced sample: naive CD4+ T cells sorted from blood. The subset is: CD45RA+ positively selected. The chain joins TRBV11-2 to TRBJ2-7; a weak D match, TRBD2 (6 bases). This TCR was recovered from a man aged 25 to 40 in good health. The CDR3 here is CASSLAAGGQVYEQYF. CDR3 DNA: TGTGCCAGCAGCTTAGCAGCCGGGGGTCAGGTCTACGAGCAGTACTTC. Together with reference TRBV11-2 and TRBJ2-7, the CDR3 gives the full variable domain: EAGVAQSPRYKIIEKRQSVAFWCNPISGHATLYWYQQILGQGPKLLIQFQNNGVVDDSQLPKDRFSAERLKGVDSTLKIQPAKLEDSAVYLCASSLAAGGQVYEQYFGPGTRLTVT.